This section outlines one T cell receptor beta chain sequence together with its context. The data derive from a study of T cell changes during pregnancy in multiple sclerosis. This CDR3 comprises 13 residues. Trimming took 0 bases from V and 6 from J, leaving 7 bases between them. Germline V gene sequence: CDR1 SGDLS, CDR2 YYNGEE. Repertoires were generated with immunoSEQ multiplex PCR, while TCRdb's copy carries only in-frame clones and drops some. Of about 36,000 clones in the sample, roughly 93% were seen once. This chain connects TRBV9 to TRBJ2-1, with a tentative D call TRBD1 (6 bases). The sample here was CD4+ T cells from peripheral blood mononuclear cells, taken in the first trimester of pregnancy. This receptor was obtained from a female donor with multiple sclerosis, enrolled in a pregnancy study. CDR3 DNA: TGTGCCAGCAGCGTAGAAGGGGGCAATGAGCAGTTCTTC. It specifies CASSVEGGNEQFF.